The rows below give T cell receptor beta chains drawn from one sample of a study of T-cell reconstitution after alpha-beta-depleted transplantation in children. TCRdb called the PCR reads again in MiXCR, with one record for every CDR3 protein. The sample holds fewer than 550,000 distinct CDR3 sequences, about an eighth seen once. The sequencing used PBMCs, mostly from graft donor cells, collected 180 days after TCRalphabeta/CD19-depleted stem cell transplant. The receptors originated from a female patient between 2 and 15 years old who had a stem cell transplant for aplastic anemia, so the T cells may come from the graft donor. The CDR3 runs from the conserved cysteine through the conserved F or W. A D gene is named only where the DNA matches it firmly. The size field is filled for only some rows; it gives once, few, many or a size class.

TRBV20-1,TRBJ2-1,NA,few,TGCAGTGCCCCTGCGACAGCATACAATGAGCAGTTCTTC,CSAPATAYNEQFF
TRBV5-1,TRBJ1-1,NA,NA,TGCGCCAGCAGCTTCTCAGGGGCGGGCACTGAAGCTTTCTTT,CASSFSGAGTEAFF
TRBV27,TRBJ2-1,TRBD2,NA,TGTGCCAGCAGTCCGGGACTAGCGGTTCACAATGAGCAGTTCTTC,CASSPGLAVHNEQFF
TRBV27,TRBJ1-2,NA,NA,TGTGCCAGCAGTTTATCCACAGGCCACTATGGCTACACCTTC,CASSLSTGHYGYTF
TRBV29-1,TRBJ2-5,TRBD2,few,TGCAGCGCCGGGAGCGGGAGAGTCCAAGAGACCCAGTACTTC,CSAGSGRVQETQYF
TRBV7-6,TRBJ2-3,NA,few,TGTGCCAGCAGCTTGACTAGTCGGTCTGGCACAGATACGCAGTATTTT,CASSLTSRSGTDTQYF
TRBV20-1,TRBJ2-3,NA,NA,TGCAGTGCTAGAGATCGAGGGTCCCCCCACACAGATACGCAGTATTTT,CSARDRGSPHTDTQYF
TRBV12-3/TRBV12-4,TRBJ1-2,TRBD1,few,TGTGCCAGCAGTTTCCCCGGGACAGGGACCCCGGGGCGTTATGGCTACACCTTC,CASSFPGTGTPGRYGYTF
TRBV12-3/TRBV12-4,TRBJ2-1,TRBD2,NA,TGTGCCAGCAGTTTAGGAGGGAGGGTAAGCGGGAGTATGGATGAGCAGTTCTTC,CASSLGGRVSGSMDEQFF
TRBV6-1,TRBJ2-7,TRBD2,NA,TGTGCCAGCACCGCGACTAGCGGGCTTACCTACGAGCAGTACTTC,CASTATSGLTYEQYF
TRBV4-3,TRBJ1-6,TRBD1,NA,TGCGCCAGCAGCCTCTTTGACAGGGTTCAGGGCTCACCCCTCCACTTT,CASSLFDRVQGSPLHF
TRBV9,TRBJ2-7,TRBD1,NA,TGTGCCAGCAGCTCCGCGGGACAGGGCAGCGAGCAGTACTTC,CASSSAGQGSEQYF
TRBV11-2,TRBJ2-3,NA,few,TGTGCCAGCAGCTTTGACCGGGGGACGCAGTATTTT,CASSFDRGTQYF
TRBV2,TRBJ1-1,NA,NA,TGTGCCAGCAGAAGCCCGACACCCCGGTCGCCCACTGAAGCTTTCTTT,CASRSPTPRSPTEAFF
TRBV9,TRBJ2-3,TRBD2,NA,TGTGCCAGCAGCGTAGACCCTCCTGCTAGCGGGAGTTCCACAGATACGCAGTATTTT,CASSVDPPASGSSTDTQYF
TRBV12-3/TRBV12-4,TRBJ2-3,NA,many,TGTGCCAGCAGTCCAGACCTCTGGCGCACAGATACGCAGTATTTT,CASSPDLWRTDTQYF